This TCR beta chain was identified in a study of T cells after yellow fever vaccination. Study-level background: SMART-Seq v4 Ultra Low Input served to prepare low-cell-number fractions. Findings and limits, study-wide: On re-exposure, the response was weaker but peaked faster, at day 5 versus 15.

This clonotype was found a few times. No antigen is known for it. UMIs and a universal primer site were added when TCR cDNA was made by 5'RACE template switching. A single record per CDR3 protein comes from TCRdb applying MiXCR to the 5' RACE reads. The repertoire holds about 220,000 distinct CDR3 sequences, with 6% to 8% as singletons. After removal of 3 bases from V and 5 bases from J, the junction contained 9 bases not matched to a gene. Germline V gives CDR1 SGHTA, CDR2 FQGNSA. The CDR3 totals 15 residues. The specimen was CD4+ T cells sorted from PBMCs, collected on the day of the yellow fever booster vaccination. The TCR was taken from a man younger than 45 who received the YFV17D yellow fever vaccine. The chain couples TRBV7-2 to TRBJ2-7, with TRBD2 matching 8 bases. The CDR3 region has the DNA TGTGCCAGCAGCTTCTCCGGACTAGCATACCACGAGCAGTACTTC. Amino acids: CASSFSGLAYHEQYF.